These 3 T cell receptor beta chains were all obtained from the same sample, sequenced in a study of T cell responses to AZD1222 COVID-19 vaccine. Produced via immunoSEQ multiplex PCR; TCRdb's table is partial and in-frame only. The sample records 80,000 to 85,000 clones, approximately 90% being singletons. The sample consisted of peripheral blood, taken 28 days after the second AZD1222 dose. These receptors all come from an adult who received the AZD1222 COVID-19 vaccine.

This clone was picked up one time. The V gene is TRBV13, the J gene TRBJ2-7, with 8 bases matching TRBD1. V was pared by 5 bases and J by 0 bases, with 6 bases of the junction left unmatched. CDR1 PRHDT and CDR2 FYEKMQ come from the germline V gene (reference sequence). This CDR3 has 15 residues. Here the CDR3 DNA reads TGTGCCAGCAGCCCCCGACAGGGGAGCTCCTACGAGCAGTACTTC. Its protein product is CASSPRQGSSYEQYF.

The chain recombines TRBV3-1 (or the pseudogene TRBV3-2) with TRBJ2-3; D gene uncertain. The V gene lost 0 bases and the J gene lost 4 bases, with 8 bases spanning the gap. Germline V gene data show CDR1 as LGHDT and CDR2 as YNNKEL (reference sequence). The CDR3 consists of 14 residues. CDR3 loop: CASSQDFGADTQYF. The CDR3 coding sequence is TGTGCCAGCAGCCAAGATTTCGGAGCAGATACGCAGTATTTT.

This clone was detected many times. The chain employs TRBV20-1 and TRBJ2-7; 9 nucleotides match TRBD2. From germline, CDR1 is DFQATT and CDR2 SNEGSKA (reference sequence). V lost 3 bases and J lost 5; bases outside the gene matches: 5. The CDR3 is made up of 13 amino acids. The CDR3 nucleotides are TGCAGTGCTAGTTCTAGCGGGGTCGACGAGCAGTACTTC. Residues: CSASSSGVDEQYF.